This entry lists 23 T cell receptor beta chains sequenced from one sample in a study of blood T cell repertoires in COVID-19. Using immunoSEQ multiplex PCR, the repertoire was profiled, and TCRdb retains in-frame clones only, with some absent. The table has about 93,000 clones, roughly 90% seen once. The sample was peripheral blood. These receptors were obtained from a human donor with active COVID-19. The donor label of this sample is uncertain.

This clone showed up just once. CDR3: CASSLGHRGSQGSPLHF. CDR3 bases: TGTGCCAGCAGCTTAGGTCACAGGGGTTCCCAGGGTTCACCCCTCCACTTT. V usage is TRBV7-6 and J usage is TRBJ1-6; 7 nucleotides line up with TRBD1. V lost 1 base, J lost 9 bases, and 12 bases stayed unmatched. The CDR3 has 17 residues. CDR1 is SGHVS and CDR2 is FNYEAQ in the germline V gene. Based on the CDR3 plus reference TRBV7-6 and TRBJ1-6, the full variable domain is GAGVSQSPRYKVTKRGQDVALRCDPISGHVSLYWYRQALGQGPEFLTYFNYEAQQDKSGLPNDRFSAERPEGSISTLTIQRTEQRDSAMYRCASSLGHRGSQGSPLHFGNGTRLTVT.

This chain connects TRBV27 to TRBJ1-2, with D perhaps matching TRBD1 (5 bases). In germline, CDR1 is MNHEY, CDR2 SMNVEV (reference sequence). V was cut by 6 bases and J by 8 bases, with 13 bases left in between. CDR3 length equals 12 residues. DNA for the CDR3: TGTGCCAGCAGATGGCAGGGTGGCGGCTACACCTTC. As protein: CASRWQGGGYTF.

The chain links TRBV11-2 to TRBJ2-3, with D maybe TRBD2 (6 bases). Trimming cost V 2 bases and J 8 bases, with 20 bases left between them. Germline V CDR1 and CDR2: SGHAT, FQNNGV. The CDR3 consists of 16 residues. CDR3 sequence: CASSLYVRRGGGTQYF. CDR3 DNA sequence: TGTGCCAGCAGCTTATACGTCCGGAGGGGTGGTGGTACGCAGTATTTT.

The chain is built from TRBV7-8 and TRBJ2-5, with 11 bases lining up with TRBD2. J was trimmed by 5 bases and V by 5 bases; bases with no gene match: 10. The CDR3 sequence is 16 residues long. From germline, CDR1 is SGHVS and CDR2 FQNEAQ. CDR3 bases: TGTGCCAGCAGCCTCTCGGGACTAGCGGCTGGGGAGACCCAGTACTTC. Translating gives CASSLSGLAAGETQYF.

The chain links TRBV12-3 or TRBV12-4 to TRBJ2-7, with D perhaps matching TRBD1 (5 bases). V was shortened by 0 bases and J by 3 bases, with 6 bases between the two germline ends. This CDR3 has 13 residues. The CDR3 sequence is CASSLAGDYEQYF. In nucleotides, the CDR3 is TGTGCCAGCAGTTTAGCAGGGGACTACGAGCAGTACTTC.

V gene TRBV7-6 combines with J gene TRBJ2-3; 10 positions match TRBD2. This CDR3 region has 15 residues. The ends lost 2 bases at V and 1 base at J; junction bases unmatched: 0. The germline CDR1 and CDR2 sequences are SGHVS and FNYEAQ. CDR3 coding DNA: TGTGCCAGCAGCTTACTAGCGGGGGGCACAGATACGCAGTATTTT. Translation gives CASSLLAGGTDTQYF.

The V gene is TRBV7-9, the J gene TRBJ2-7; tentatively, D is TRBD2 (5 bases). Germline CDR1 and CDR2: SEHNR and FQNEAQ (reference sequence). Trimming took 5 bases from V and 0 from J, leaving 14 bases between them. The CDR3 consists of 15 residues. CDR3 loop: CASSEFAGASYEQYF. CDR3 DNA: TGTGCCAGCAGCGAGTTTGCGGGCGCCTCCTACGAGCAGTACTTC.

The CDR3 region is CASSLLWGGNEQFF. CDR3 coding DNA: TGTGCCAGCAGCTTATTATGGGGAGGCAATGAGCAGTTCTTC. The chain employs TRBV7-2 and TRBJ2-1; D is possibly TRBD2 (6 bases). This CDR3 comprises 14 residues. V was shortened by 2 bases and J by 6 bases, with 11 bases between the two germline ends. Germline-derived CDR1 and CDR2 are SGHTA and FQGNSA. Drawing the rest from reference TRBV7-2 and TRBJ2-1, the complete variable domain is GAGVSQSPSNKVTEKGKDVELRCDPISGHTALYWYRQSLGQGLEFLIYFQGNSAPDKSGLPSDRFSAERTGGSVSTLTIQRTQQEDSAVYLCASSLLWGGNEQFFGPGTRLTVL.

There are a few counts of this clone. V and J are TRBV19 and TRBJ1-2, with D unclear. This CDR3 is built from 15 residues. Trimming removed 5 bases from V and 2 bases from J, with 15 bases in between. Germline V CDR1 and CDR2: LNHDA, SQIVND (reference sequence). Here the CDR3 DNA reads TGTGCCAGTAGTGCGCAACGGACGGGAAACTATGGCTACACCTTC. It encodes CASSAQRTGNYGYTF.

The gene calls are TRBV11-2 and TRBJ2-3; the match to TRBD2 covers 9 bases. The length of the CDR3 is 17 residues. V lost 6 bases and J lost 3; bases outside the gene matches: 13. From germline, CDR1 is SGHAT and CDR2 FQNNGV. The CDR3 spells CASSLLSGGVGTDTQYF. The CDR3 DNA reads TGTGCCAGCAGTCTCCTTAGCGGGGGCGTCGGGACAGATACGCAGTATTTT. Together with reference TRBV11-2 and TRBJ2-3, the CDR3 gives the full variable domain: EAGVAQSPRYKIIEKRQSVAFWCNPISGHATLYWYQQILGQGPKLLIQFQNNGVVDDSQLPKDRFSAERLKGVDSTLKIQPAKLEDSAVYLCASSLLSGGVGTDTQYFGPGTRLTVL.

The chain recombines TRBV6-6 with TRBJ2-6, with 7 bases aligning to TRBD2. V shed 5 bases, J shed 2 bases, and the junction held 3 bases outside the gene matches. Germline CDR1 and CDR2: MNHNY and SVGAGI (reference sequence). The CDR3 runs 15 residues. CDR3 sequence reads: CASSDAGAGANVLTF. The CDR3 region has the DNA TGTGCCAGCAGTGACGCGGGGGCTGGGGCCAACGTCCTGACTTTC.

The DNA of the CDR3 is TGCAGCGTTCGGCGGGACAGTACTAGCACAGATACGCAGTATTTT. It encodes CSVRRDSTSTDTQYF. The chain is built from TRBV29-1 and TRBJ2-3; D is perhaps TRBD1 (7 bases). Trimming left V 5 bases short and J 0 bases short, with 15 bases between. The CDR3 runs 15 residues. Germline CDR1 SQVTM, CDR2 ANQGSEA.

The chain recombines TRBV18 with TRBJ2-5; 8 bases are shared with TRBD2. Germline V lookup: CDR1 KGHSH, CDR2 LQKENI. The CDR3 loop spans 15 amino acids. The V and J ends lost 0 bases and 3 bases, in that order; junction bases with no gene match: 3. The CDR3 reads CASSPPSRGEETQYF. In DNA form, the CDR3 reads TGTGCCAGCTCACCACCGTCGCGGGGGGAAGAGACCCAGTACTTC.

This chain links TRBV6-6 with TRBJ2-7; 11 positions agree with TRBD2. The germline V gene has CDR1 MNHNY and CDR2 SVGAGI (reference sequence). This CDR3 is built from 19 residues. V shed 5 bases, J shed 2 bases, and the junction held 17 bases outside the gene matches. CDR3 amino acids: CASSPRPPLLAGATYEQYF. The CDR3 bases are TGTGCCAGCAGTCCCCGCCCTCCCTTACTAGCGGGGGCCACCTACGAGCAGTACTTC.

The genes are TRBV27 and TRBJ2-7; 9 positions match TRBD1. The CDR3 has 13 residues. Looked up from germline, CDR1 is MNHEY and CDR2 is SMNVEV (reference sequence). The ends lost 5 bases at V and 4 bases at J; junction bases unmatched: 3. The CDR3, as DNA: TGTGCCAGCAGTCCGGGACAGGGATACGAGCAGTACTTC. This translates into CASSPGQGYEQYF.

The rearrangement joins TRBV19 to TRBJ1-1, with D maybe TRBD1 (5 bases). Trimming cost V 6 bases and J 0 bases, with 23 bases left between them. The CDR3 extends over 18 amino acids. Germline loops: CDR1 LNHDA, CDR2 SQIVND (reference sequence). The CDR3 spells CASRSSSGSIVLNTEAFF. The CDR3 nucleotides are TGTGCCAGTAGATCGTCTTCAGGGTCCATCGTCCTGAACACTGAAGCTTTCTTT.

The chain is built from TRBV6-6 and TRBJ2-7; perhaps D is TRBD1 or TRBD2 (6 bases each). Trimming took 5 bases from V and 3 from J, leaving 11 bases between them. There are 13 residues in the CDR3. Per germline, CDR1 MNHNY and CDR2 SVGAGI (reference sequence). CDR3 amino acids: CASSRTAGYEQYF. The CDR3 DNA reads TGTGCCAGCAGTCGGACAGCGGGCTACGAGCAGTACTTC.

This chain uses TRBV7-2 with TRBJ2-3; D is unclear. CDR1 and CDR2 from the germline V gene are SGHTA and FQGNSA. CDR3 size: 13 residues. Trimming pared 5 bases from V and 0 bases from J, leaving 6 bases between. The DNA of the CDR3 is TGTGCCAGCAGCGATAGAAGCACAGATACGCAGTATTTT. It encodes CASSDRSTDTQYF.

The J gene is TRBJ2-7, the V gene TRBV28; TRBD2 agrees at 9 bases. CDR3 size: 17 residues. V was pared by 5 bases and J by 3 bases, with 14 bases of the junction left unmatched. Germline loops: CDR1 MDHEN, CDR2 SYDVKM. The CDR3 DNA is TGTGCCAGCAGTACCGCGGCGTCCAGCGGGGGGTTCTACGAGCAGTACTTC. Its protein is CASSTAASSGGFYEQYF.

The J gene is TRBJ2-1, the V gene TRBV5-4; D unclear. The V gene's germline CDR1 is SGHNT and CDR2 YYREEE (reference sequence). V lost 1 base and J lost 10, with 6 bases in between. The CDR3 has 11 residues. For the CDR3, the DNA is TGTGCCAGCAGCTTGTTCACAGAGCAGTTCTTC. The encoded protein is CASSLFTEQFF.

The genes are TRBV4-2 and TRBJ1-4, with a tentative D call TRBD1 (5 bases). Germline CDR1 reads LGHNA; CDR2 reads YNFKEQ. V was pared by 2 bases and J by 8 bases, with 18 bases between. The CDR3 contains 16 residues. The chain's CDR3 is CASSQKFSGGEEKLFF. CDR3 in DNA: TGTGCCAGCAGCCAAAAGTTTTCCGGGGGAGAAGAAAAACTGTTTTTT.

The chain employs TRBV5-5 and TRBJ2-5, with 10 positions matching TRBD2. CDR3 size: 17 residues. In germline, CDR1 is SGHKS, CDR2 YYEKEE (reference sequence). V trimming: 2 bases; J trimming: 4 bases; junction bases outside the gene matches: 11. DNA of the CDR3: TGTGCCAGCAGCTTACCCATCAGCGGGGGGGCCGGAGAGACCCAGTACTTC. Translation gives CASSLPISGGAGETQYF. Looking up the rest from reference TRBV5-5 and TRBJ2-5 gives the full variable domain: DAGVTQSPTHLIKTRGQQVTLRCSPISGHKSVSWYQQVLGQGPQFIFQYYEKEERGRGNFPDRFSARQFPNYSSELNVNALLLGDSALYLCASSLPISGGAGETQYFGPGTRLLVL.

This clone was seen a handful of times. The rearrangement joins TRBV11-2 to TRBJ2-7; D may be TRBD2 (6 bases). The CDR3 loop spans 15 amino acids. Germline-derived CDR1 and CDR2 are SGHAT and FQNNGV. Trimming took off 1 base at V and 6 bases at J, with 16 bases between the two ends. CDR3 sequence: CASSLVATSSLEQYF. The CDR3 DNA reads as TGTGCCAGCAGCTTAGTCGCTACTAGCTCTCTCGAGCAGTACTTC.